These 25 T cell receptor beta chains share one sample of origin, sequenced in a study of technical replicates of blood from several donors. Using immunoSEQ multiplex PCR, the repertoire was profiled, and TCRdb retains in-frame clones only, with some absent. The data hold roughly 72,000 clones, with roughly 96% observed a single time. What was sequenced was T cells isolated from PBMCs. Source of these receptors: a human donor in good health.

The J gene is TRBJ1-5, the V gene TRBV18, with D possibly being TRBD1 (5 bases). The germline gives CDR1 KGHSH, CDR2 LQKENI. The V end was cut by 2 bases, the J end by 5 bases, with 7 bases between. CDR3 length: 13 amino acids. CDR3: CASSPDRYQPQHF. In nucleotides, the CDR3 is TGTGCCAGCTCACCAGACAGATATCAGCCCCAGCATTTT.

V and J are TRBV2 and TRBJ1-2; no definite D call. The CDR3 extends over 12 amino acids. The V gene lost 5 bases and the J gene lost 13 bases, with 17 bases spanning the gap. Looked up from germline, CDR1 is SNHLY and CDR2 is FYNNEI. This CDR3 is CASSLENFASTF. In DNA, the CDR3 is TGTGCCAGCAGTTTGGAGAACTTTGCTAGCACCTTC.

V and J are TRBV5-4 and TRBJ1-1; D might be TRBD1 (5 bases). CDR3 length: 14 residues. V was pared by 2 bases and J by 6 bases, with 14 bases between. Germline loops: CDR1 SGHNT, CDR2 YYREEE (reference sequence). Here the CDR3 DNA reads TGTGCCAGCAGCTTTGATACCAGGGTCTCTGAAGCTTTCTTT. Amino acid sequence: CASSFDTRVSEAFF.

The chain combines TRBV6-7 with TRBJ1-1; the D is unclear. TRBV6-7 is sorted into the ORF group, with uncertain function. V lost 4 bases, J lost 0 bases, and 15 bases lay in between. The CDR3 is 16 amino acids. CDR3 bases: TGTGCCAGCAGTTTTCCGGAGATATTCATGAACACTGAAGCTTTCTTT. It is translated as CASSFPEIFMNTEAFF.

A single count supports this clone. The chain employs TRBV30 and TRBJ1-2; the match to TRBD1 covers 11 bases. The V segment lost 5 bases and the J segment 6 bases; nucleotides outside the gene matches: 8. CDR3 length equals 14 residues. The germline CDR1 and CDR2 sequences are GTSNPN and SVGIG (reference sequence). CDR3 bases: TGTGCCTGGTACCGGGACAGGGGGATTAATGGCTACACCTTC. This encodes CAWYRDRGINGYTF.

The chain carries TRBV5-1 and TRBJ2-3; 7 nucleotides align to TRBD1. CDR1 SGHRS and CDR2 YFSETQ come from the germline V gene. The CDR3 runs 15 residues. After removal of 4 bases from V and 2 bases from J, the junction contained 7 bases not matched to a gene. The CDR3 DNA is TGCGCCAGCAGCGTAAGACAGGGAAACACAGATACGCAGTATTTT. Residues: CASSVRQGNTDTQYF.

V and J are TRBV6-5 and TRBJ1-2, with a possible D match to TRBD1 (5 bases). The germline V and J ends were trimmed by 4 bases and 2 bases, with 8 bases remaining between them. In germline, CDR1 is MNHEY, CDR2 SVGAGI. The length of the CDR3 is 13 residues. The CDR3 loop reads CASSSTENYGYTF. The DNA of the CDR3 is TGTGCCAGCAGTTCGACAGAAAACTATGGCTACACCTTC.

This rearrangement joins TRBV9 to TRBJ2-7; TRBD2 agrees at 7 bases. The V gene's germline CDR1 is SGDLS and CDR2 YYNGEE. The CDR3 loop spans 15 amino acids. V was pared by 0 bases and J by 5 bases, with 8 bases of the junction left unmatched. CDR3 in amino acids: CASSVAVGEGDEQYF. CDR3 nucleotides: TGTGCCAGCAGCGTAGCTGTGGGGGAGGGCGACGAGCAGTACTTC.

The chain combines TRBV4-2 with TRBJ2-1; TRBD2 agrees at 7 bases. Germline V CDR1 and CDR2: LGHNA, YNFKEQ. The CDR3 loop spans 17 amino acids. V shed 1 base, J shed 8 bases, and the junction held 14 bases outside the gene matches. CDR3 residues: CASSQGGWEGPLDEQFF. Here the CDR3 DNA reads TGTGCCAGCAGCCAAGGGGGGTGGGAGGGCCCTTTAGATGAGCAGTTCTTC.

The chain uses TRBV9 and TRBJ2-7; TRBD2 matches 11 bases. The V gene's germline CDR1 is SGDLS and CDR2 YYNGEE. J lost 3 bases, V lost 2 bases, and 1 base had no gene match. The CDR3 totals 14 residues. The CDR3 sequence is CASSVSGRDYEQYF. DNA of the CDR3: TGTGCCAGCAGCGTTAGCGGGAGGGACTACGAGCAGTACTTC.

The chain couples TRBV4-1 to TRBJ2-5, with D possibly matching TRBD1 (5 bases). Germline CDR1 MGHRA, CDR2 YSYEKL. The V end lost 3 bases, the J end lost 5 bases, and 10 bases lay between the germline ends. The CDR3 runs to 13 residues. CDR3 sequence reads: CASSQGRAETQYF. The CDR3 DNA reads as TGCGCCAGCAGCCAGGGCAGGGCGGAGACCCAGTACTTC.

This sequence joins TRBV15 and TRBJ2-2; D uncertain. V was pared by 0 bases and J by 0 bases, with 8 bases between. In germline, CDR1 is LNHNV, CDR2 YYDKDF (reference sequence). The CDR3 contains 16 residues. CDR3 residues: CATSRDLPPNTGELFF. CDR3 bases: TGTGCCACCAGCAGAGATCTTCCCCCGAACACCGGGGAGCTGTTTTTT.

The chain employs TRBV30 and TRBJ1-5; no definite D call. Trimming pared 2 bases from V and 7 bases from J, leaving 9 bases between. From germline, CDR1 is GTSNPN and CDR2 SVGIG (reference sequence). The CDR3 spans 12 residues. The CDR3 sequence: CAWSTMSQPQHF. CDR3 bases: TGTGCCTGGAGTACTATGAGCCAGCCCCAGCATTTT.

CDR3 nucleotide sequence: TGCGCCAGCAGCCAAGGGCTACTAGCAGCCTACAATGAGCAGTTCTTC. Translation gives CASSQGLLAAYNEQFF. V usage is TRBV4-3 and J usage is TRBJ2-1; maybe TRBD2 (6 bases). Germline lookup yields CDR1 LGHNA and CDR2 YSLEER. V was cut by 1 base and J by 2 bases, with 12 bases left in between. This CDR3 is built from 16 residues.

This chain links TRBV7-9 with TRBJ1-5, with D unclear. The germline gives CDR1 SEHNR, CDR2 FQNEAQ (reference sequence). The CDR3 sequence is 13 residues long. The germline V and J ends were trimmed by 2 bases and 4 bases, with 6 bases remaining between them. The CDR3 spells CASSLSRNQPQHF. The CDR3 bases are TGTGCCAGCAGCTTATCCAGGAATCAGCCCCAGCATTTT.

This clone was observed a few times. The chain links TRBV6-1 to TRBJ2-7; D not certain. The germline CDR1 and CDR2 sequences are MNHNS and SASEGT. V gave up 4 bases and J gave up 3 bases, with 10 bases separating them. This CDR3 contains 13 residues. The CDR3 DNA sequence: TGTGCCAGCAGTGCAAACAGAGTCTACGAGCAGTACTTC. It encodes CASSANRVYEQYF.

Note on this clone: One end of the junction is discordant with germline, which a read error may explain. CDR3 nucleotides: TGTGCCAGCAGCGTAGATGGCCAACAGTCTGTAAGCTTC. This encodes CASSVDGQQSVSF. This chain uses TRBV9 with TRBJ2-7; the D is unclear. The CDR3 has 13 residues. The germline V gene has CDR1 SGDLS and CDR2 YYNGEE.

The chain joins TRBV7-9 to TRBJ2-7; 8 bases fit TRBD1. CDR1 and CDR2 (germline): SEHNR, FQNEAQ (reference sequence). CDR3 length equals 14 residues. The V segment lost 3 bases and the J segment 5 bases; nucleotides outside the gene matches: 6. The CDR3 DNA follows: TGTGCCAGCAGCTTTCCGGACAGGGTGGACGAGCAGTACTTC. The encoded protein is CASSFPDRVDEQYF.

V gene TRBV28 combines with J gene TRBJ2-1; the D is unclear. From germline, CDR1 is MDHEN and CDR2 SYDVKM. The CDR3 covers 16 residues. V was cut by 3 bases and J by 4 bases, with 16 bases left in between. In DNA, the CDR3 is TGTGCCAGCAGTTTCAACGGTAAACTCCTTTACAATGAGCAGTTCTTC. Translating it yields CASSFNGKLLYNEQFF.

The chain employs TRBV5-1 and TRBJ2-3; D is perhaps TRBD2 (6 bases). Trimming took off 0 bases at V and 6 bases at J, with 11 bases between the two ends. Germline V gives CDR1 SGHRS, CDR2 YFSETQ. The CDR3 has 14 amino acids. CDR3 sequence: CASSLGTSLDTQYF. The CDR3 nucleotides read TGCGCCAGCAGCTTGGGAACTAGCTTGGATACGCAGTATTTT.

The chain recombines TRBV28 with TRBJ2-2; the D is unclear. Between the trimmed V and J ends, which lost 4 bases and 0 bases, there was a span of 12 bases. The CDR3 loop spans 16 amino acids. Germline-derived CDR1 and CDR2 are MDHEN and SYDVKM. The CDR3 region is CASSSIGLTNTGELFF. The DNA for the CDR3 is TGTGCCAGCAGTTCCATCGGTCTAACGAACACCGGGGAGCTGTTTTTT.

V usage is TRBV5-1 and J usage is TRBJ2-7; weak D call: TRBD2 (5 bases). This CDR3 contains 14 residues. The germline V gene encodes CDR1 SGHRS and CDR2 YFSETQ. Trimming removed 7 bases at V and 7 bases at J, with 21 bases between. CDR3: CASGPSDGMREQYF. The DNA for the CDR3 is TGCGCCAGCGGTCCTTCGGACGGGATGAGAGAGCAGTACTTC.

Here the CDR3 reads CASSGTGYEQYF. Written as DNA, the CDR3 is TGTGCCAGTAGCGGGACAGGGTACGAGCAGTACTTC. The chain employs TRBV19 and TRBJ2-7; 9 nucleotides agree with TRBD1. The CDR3 has 12 residues. CDR1 and CDR2 (germline): LNHDA, SQIVND (reference sequence). With V trimmed by 6 bases and J by 4 bases, 1 base remained unmatched.

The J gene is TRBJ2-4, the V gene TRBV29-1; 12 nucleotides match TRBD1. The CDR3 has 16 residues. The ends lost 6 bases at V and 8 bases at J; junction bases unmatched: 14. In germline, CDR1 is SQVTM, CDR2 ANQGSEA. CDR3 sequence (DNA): TGCAGCGTGGTTGGGACAGGGGGCGCGGGTGCGGACATTCAGTACTTC. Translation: CSVVGTGGAGADIQYF.

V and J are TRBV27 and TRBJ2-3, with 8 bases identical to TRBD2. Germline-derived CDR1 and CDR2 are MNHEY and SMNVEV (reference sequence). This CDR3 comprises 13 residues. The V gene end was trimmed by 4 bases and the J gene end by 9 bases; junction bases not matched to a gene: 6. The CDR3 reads CASSSGRAHTQYF. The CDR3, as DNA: TGTGCCAGCAGTTCCGGGAGGGCCCACACGCAGTATTTT.